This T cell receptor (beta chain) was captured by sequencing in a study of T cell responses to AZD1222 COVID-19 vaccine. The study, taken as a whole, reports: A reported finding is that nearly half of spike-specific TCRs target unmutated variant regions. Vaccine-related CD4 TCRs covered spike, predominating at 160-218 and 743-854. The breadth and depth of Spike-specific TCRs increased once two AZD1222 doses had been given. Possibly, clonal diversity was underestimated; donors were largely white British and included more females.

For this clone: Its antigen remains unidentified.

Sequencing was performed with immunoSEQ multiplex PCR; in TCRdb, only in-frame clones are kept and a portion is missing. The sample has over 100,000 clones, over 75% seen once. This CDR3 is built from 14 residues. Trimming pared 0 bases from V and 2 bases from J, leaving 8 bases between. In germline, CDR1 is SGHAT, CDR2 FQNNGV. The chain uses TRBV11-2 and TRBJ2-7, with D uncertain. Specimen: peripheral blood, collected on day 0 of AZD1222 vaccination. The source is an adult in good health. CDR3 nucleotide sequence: TGTGCCAGCAGCTTAGATGGCCGAGCCTACGAGCAGTACTTC. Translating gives CASSLDGRAYEQYF.